The 13 T cell receptor beta chains presented below share a single source sample, sequenced in a study of blood T cell repertoires in COVID-19. TCRdb's table, derived via immunoSEQ multiplex PCR, lists solely in-frame clones and lacks some. This table holds a few hundred thousand clones, 70% to 90% found once. Sequencing used PBMCs or T cells enriched from blood (not recorded which). These TCRs come from a woman between 25 and 40 years old who had recovered from COVID-19.

The chain combines TRBV3-1 (or the pseudogene TRBV3-2) with TRBJ2-7, with 9 nucleotides matching TRBD1. Germline V gene sequence: CDR1 LGHDT, CDR2 YNNKEL (reference sequence). The CDR3 has 15 amino acids. With 2 bases clipped from V and 3 bases from J, the junction kept 5 bases outside the gene matches. The CDR3 DNA sequence: TGTGCCAGCAGCCAAATCGACAGGGGGAACTACGAGCAGTACTTC. Translating it yields CASSQIDRGNYEQYF.

The chain carries TRBV4-1 and TRBJ1-3; no definite D call. The CDR3 spans 13 residues. Trimming took off 1 base at V and 7 bases at J, with 8 bases between the two ends. Germline V lookup: CDR1 MGHRA, CDR2 YSYEKL. Written as DNA, the CDR3 is TGCGCCAGCAGCCAAGTCCAGGCGAACACCATATATTTT. Translation gives CASSQVQANTIYF.

CDR3 sequence: CASRGTGEGYTF. The CDR3 bases are TGTGCCAGCAGGGGGACAGGGGAAGGCTACACCTTC. The chain joins TRBV12-3 or TRBV12-4 to TRBJ1-2, with 10 bases identical to TRBD1. The CDR3 length is 12 residues. Germline trimming cut 6 bases from V and 8 bases from J; bases unmatched to any gene: 3.

This clone was seen once. The V and J genes are TRBV27 and TRBJ2-7; D is unclear. The CDR3 extends over 14 amino acids. Trimming stripped 2 bases from V and 3 bases from J, with 11 bases between. The V gene's germline CDR1 is MNHEY and CDR2 SMNVEV (reference sequence). CDR3 DNA sequence: TGTGCCAGCAGTTTAAAGGCGGCCTACTACGAGCAGTACTTC. This translates into CASSLKAAYYEQYF.

The genes are TRBV6-5 and TRBJ2-7; D call uncertain. Looked up from germline, CDR1 is MNHEY and CDR2 is SVGAGI. The CDR3 runs to 16 residues. V was pared by 2 bases and J by 5 bases, with 19 bases between. The CDR3 DNA reads TGTGCCAGCAGTTACGACGTACTATCTCTTTCCCACGAGCAGTACTTC. It is translated as CASSYDVLSLSHEQYF.

A few counts support this clone. This chain joins TRBV4-1 and TRBJ2-7; 12 bases are a match to TRBD2. Germline CDR1 and CDR2: MGHRA and YSYEKL. The CDR3 is 16 amino acids. Trimming cost V 0 bases and J 6 bases; bases outside gene matches: 6. CDR3 in DNA: TGCGCCAGCAGCCAAGATCTAGCGGGAGGGCCGGTCGAGCAGTACTTC. It specifies CASSQDLAGGPVEQYF.

The CDR3 DNA sequence: TGCGCCAGCAGTGAGTTACAGTTGCCGGGAGGAATAGGTTCCTACGAGCAGTACTTC. It codes for CASSELQLPGGIGSYEQYF. The rearrangement joins TRBV10-2 to TRBJ2-7, with 7 bases identical to TRBD2. Germline lookup yields CDR1 WSHSY and CDR2 SAAADI. V was pared by 1 base and J by 1 base, with 16 bases of the junction left unmatched. CDR3 length equals 19 residues.

The V and J genes are TRBV6-1 and TRBJ1-3, with 7 nucleotides matching TRBD1. The V segment lost 0 bases and the J segment 0 bases; nucleotides outside the gene matches: 11. CDR1 and CDR2 from the germline V gene are MNHNS and SASEGT. The CDR3 has 19 amino acids. The CDR3, as DNA: TGTGCCAGCAGTGAAGCAAGTTTGGGCCGGACAGGCTCTGGAAACACCATATATTTT. This gives the protein CASSEASLGRTGSGNTIYF.

The V and J genes are TRBV29-1 and TRBJ1-2, with D unresolved. The CDR3 is made up of 15 amino acids. In germline, CDR1 is SQVTM, CDR2 ANQGSEA. V lost 4 bases and J 8 bases, leaving 23 bases between the germline ends. The CDR3 loop reads CSVGYYRGWMEGYTF. CDR3 in DNA: TGCAGCGTTGGATACTACCGGGGATGGATGGAGGGCTACACCTTC.

J is TRBJ1-2 and V is TRBV19; a weak D match, TRBD1 (6 bases). CDR1 and CDR2 (germline): LNHDA, SQIVND (reference sequence). Trimming cost V 3 bases and J 5 bases, with 19 bases left between them. CDR3 size: 16 residues. The CDR3 region has the DNA TGTGCCAGTAGTATGGGATTCGGACAGCTACCTTATGGCTACACCTTC. Translation gives CASSMGFGQLPYGYTF.

The chain couples TRBV19 to TRBJ1-2; TRBD1 matches at 7 bases. Germline V gene sequence: CDR1 LNHDA, CDR2 SQIVND (reference sequence). The CDR3 spans 15 residues. J was trimmed by 3 bases and V by 7 bases; bases with no gene match: 11. The chain's CDR3 is CASTLPGQLYYGYTF. Written as DNA, the CDR3 is TGTGCCAGTACCCTGCCGGGACAGCTATACTATGGCTACACCTTC.

The rearrangement joins TRBV28 to TRBJ1-1; D not resolved. The CDR3 is 18 amino acids. V was clipped by 2 bases and J by 0 bases, with 19 bases between them. Germline CDR1 is MDHEN and CDR2 is SYDVKM. The CDR3 here is CASSLSPGSFWMNTEAFF. In nucleotides, the CDR3 is TGTGCCAGCAGTTTAAGCCCCGGTAGCTTTTGGATGAACACTGAAGCTTTCTTT.

The chain uses TRBV7-2 and TRBJ2-2; the D gene is possibly TRBD1 (5 bases). Germline lookup yields CDR1 SGHTA and CDR2 FQGNSA. Trimming removed 4 bases from V and 6 bases from J, with 12 bases in between. The CDR3 spans 14 residues. The CDR3 reads CASSSTQGSGELFF. The CDR3 DNA reads TGTGCCAGCAGCTCCACGCAGGGTTCCGGGGAGCTGTTTTTT.